A single sample is the source of the 10 T cell receptor beta chains below, sequenced in a study of shared clonotypes between healthy human individuals. TCRdb keeps only in-frame clones here, not all; method: immunoSEQ multiplex PCR. The data show about 1.1 million clones, about 72% seen once. Sequencing used memory CD4+ T cells from PBMCs. Subset in this sample: CD45RA-negative fraction. These TCRs come from a man aged 18-30 years in good health. Some clones in this sample may be carry-over from other donors' samples.

This clone was detected only once. The chain combines TRBV5-1 with TRBJ2-7, with 12 bases matching TRBD1. V shed 3 bases, J shed 7 bases, and the junction held 14 bases outside the gene matches. Germline V gives CDR1 SGHRS, CDR2 YFSETQ. This CDR3 region has 17 residues. For the CDR3, the DNA is TGCGCCAGCAGCTGGAGGGGCGCGGGACAGGGGGCGCGTGAGCAGTACTTC. Protein: CASSWRGAGQGAREQYF.

V gene TRBV18 combines with J gene TRBJ2-2; D gene unclear. This CDR3 has 13 amino acids. From germline, CDR1 is KGHSH and CDR2 LQKENI. V was pared by 3 bases and J by 6 bases, with 8 bases between. CDR3 nucleotide sequence: TGTGCCAGCTCACCGGGCGGAGCCGGGGAGCTGTTTTTT. It translates to CASSPGGAGELFF.

The chain is built from TRBV2 and TRBJ2-1, with D possibly being TRBD2 (5 bases). The germline gives CDR1 SNHLY, CDR2 FYNNEI. The CDR3 has 13 amino acids. V lost 0 bases, J lost 10 bases, and 10 bases lay in between. This chain's CDR3 is CASSEAQAGEQFF. The CDR3 nucleotides are TGTGCCAGCAGTGAAGCGCAGGCGGGCGAGCAGTTCTTC.

The chain employs TRBV5-1 and TRBJ1-4, with D tentatively TRBD1 (5 bases). Germline V gene data show CDR1 as SGHRS and CDR2 as YFSETQ. The CDR3 runs to 13 residues. The V end was cut by 1 base, the J end by 11 bases, with 12 bases between. The CDR3 DNA reads as TGCGCCAGCAGCTTGAGCCCAGGGTGGAAACTGTTTTTT. It codes for CASSLSPGWKLFF.

This chain links TRBV5-4 with TRBJ2-3; D gene ambiguous. This CDR3 spans 13 amino acids. CDR1 is SGHNT, CDR2 YYREEE, per germline (reference sequence). The V and J ends lost 0 bases and 2 bases respectively, with 4 bases between them. The CDR3 DNA follows: TGTGCCAGCAGCTTGGACGACACAGATACGCAGTATTTT. Translated: CASSLDDTDTQYF.

The CDR3 reads CAIRDRETGISYEQYF. The CDR3 coding sequence is TGTGCCATCAGGGATCGGGAGACAGGGATTTCCTACGAGCAGTACTTC. The chain is built from TRBV10-3 and TRBJ2-7; D perhaps matches TRBD1 (7 bases). This CDR3 has 16 amino acids. CDR1 and CDR2 (germline): ENHRY, SYGVKD. The V end lost 6 bases, the J end lost 1 base, and 19 bases lay between the germline ends.

The chain recombines TRBV7-9 with TRBJ1-5; D remains unclear. The V and J ends lost 1 base and 5 bases respectively, with 9 bases between them. CDR3 length equals 14 residues. The germline V gene encodes CDR1 SEHNR and CDR2 FQNEAQ (reference sequence). The CDR3 loop is CASSLGTADQPQHF. The CDR3 nucleotides read TGTGCCAGCAGCTTAGGGACGGCAGATCAGCCCCAGCATTTT.

The genes are TRBV11-1 and TRBJ2-5; D tentatively reads TRBD1 or TRBD2 (5 bases each). V gave up 5 bases and J gave up 5 bases, with 24 bases separating them. The CDR3 runs to 17 residues. Germline CDR1 and CDR2: SGHAT and FQDESV (reference sequence). The DNA for the CDR3 is TGTGCCAGCAGCCCAAGAGTTCCGGGGCCGGCCCGGGAGACCCAGTACTTC. Its protein is CASSPRVPGPARETQYF. The full variable domain, with the rest looked up from reference TRBV11-1 and TRBJ2-5, is EAEVAQSPRYKITEKSQAVAFWCDPISGHATLYWYRQILGQGPELLVQFQDESVVDDSQLPKDRFSAERLKGVDSTLKIQPAELGDSAMYLCASSPRVPGPARETQYFGPGTRLLVL.

This clone appeared a few times. The genes are TRBV6-5 and TRBJ1-1; unclear D gene. Trimming stripped 5 bases from V and 1 base from J, with 14 bases between. This CDR3 is 15 amino acids long. Germline lookup yields CDR1 MNHEY and CDR2 SVGAGI. The CDR3 DNA is TGTGCCAGCAGTCGGAGAAGGGTTCCGAACACTGAAGCTTTCTTT. The encoded protein is CASSRRRVPNTEAFF.

This sequence joins TRBV28 and TRBJ2-5; D might be TRBD1 or TRBD2, each matching 5 bases. V was pared by 5 bases and J by 5 bases, with 24 bases between. Germline V CDR1 and CDR2: MDHEN, SYDVKM. The CDR3 contains 17 residues. This CDR3 reads CASSRTRGPGWRETQYF. DNA of the CDR3: TGTGCCAGCAGTCGCACTCGGGGACCCGGATGGAGGGAGACCCAGTACTTC. Filled out from reference TRBV28 and TRBJ2-5, the complete variable domain reads DVKVTQSSRYLVKRTGEKVFLECVQDMDHENMFWYRQDPGLGLRLIYFSYDVKMKEKGDIPEGYSVSREKKERFSLILESASTNQTSMYLCASSRTRGPGWRETQYFGPGTRLLVL.